The rows below give T cell receptor beta chains drawn from one sample of a study of T cells after yellow fever vaccination. One entry per CDR3 protein results from TCRdb running MiXCR on the 5' RACE reads. The sample includes about 160,000 distinct CDR3 sequences, 5.5% to 7.5% of them seen just once. Material: CD4+ T cells sorted from PBMCs, obtained 5 days after the first yellow fever vaccination. Receptors were obtained from a man in his late teens or twenties who received the YFV17D yellow fever vaccine. The CDR3 runs from the conserved cysteine through the conserved F or W. Fields, in order: V gene, clone size, D gene, J gene, CDR3 DNA, CDR3 protein. D genes are given only for firm matches. Clone size is not always given. Where it is, it says once, few, many or a class for expanded clones.

V gene: TRBV18; clone size: -; D gene: -; J gene: TRBJ2-5; CDR3 DNA: TGTGCCAGCTCACCACCAAGCTTCCAAGAGACCCAGTACTTC; CDR3 protein: CASSPPSFQETQYF
V gene: TRBV12-3/TRBV12-4; clone size: few; D gene: -; J gene: TRBJ1-4; CDR3 DNA: TGTGCCAGCAGCGGACAGTATAATGAAAAACTGTTTTTT; CDR3 protein: CASSGQYNEKLFF
V gene: TRBV18; clone size: few; D gene: TRBD2; J gene: TRBJ2-3; CDR3 DNA: TGTGCCAGCTCACCATTCGGGGGGGCCAGAGATACGCAGTATTTT; CDR3 protein: CASSPFGGARDTQYF
V gene: TRBV7-2; clone size: -; D gene: TRBD2; J gene: TRBJ2-3; CDR3 DNA: TGTGCCAGCAGCGCCCTTGGGGGGGGGTCGGCAGATACGCAGTATTTT; CDR3 protein: CASSALGGGSADTQYF
V gene: TRBV28; clone size: -; D gene: -; J gene: TRBJ1-3; CDR3 DNA: TGTGCCAGCAGTTTATCCCAGGGCACTGGAAACACCATATATTTT; CDR3 protein: CASSLSQGTGNTIYF
V gene: TRBV12-3/TRBV12-4; clone size: many; D gene: TRBD1; J gene: TRBJ1-2; CDR3 DNA: TGTGCCAGCAGGTCGACAGGGGGAGACTATGGCTACACCTTC; CDR3 protein: CASRSTGGDYGYTF
V gene: TRBV6-6; clone size: many; D gene: -; J gene: TRBJ2-7; CDR3 DNA: TGTGCCAGCAGTTATGTCTCCTACGAGCAGTACTTC; CDR3 protein: CASSYVSYEQYF
V gene: TRBV5-1; clone size: many; D gene: TRBD2; J gene: TRBJ2-5; CDR3 DNA: TGCGCCAGCAGCCGCGGGACTAGCGGGGTCGGGGAGACCCAGTACTTC; CDR3 protein: CASSRGTSGVGETQYF
V gene: TRBV10-2; clone size: many; D gene: -; J gene: TRBJ1-2; CDR3 DNA: TGCGCCAGCAGTGAGGACAGCGTCTATGGCTACACCTTC; CDR3 protein: CASSEDSVYGYTF
V gene: TRBV7-3; clone size: many; D gene: TRBD2; J gene: TRBJ2-1; CDR3 DNA: TGTGCCAGCAGCTTAAATTATGGGCTAGCGGGGGAATCGCAGTTCTTC; CDR3 protein: CASSLNYGLAGESQFF
V gene: TRBV6-5; clone size: many; D gene: TRBD1; J gene: TRBJ2-5; CDR3 DNA: TGTGCCAGCAGTTACTGGACAGGGGGCGGAAAGACCCAGTACTTC; CDR3 protein: CASSYWTGGGKTQYF
V gene: TRBV7-3; clone size: many; D gene: -; J gene: TRBJ2-1; CDR3 DNA: TGTGCCAGCAGCCAGGACTATTACAATGAGCAGTTCTTC; CDR3 protein: CASSQDYYNEQFF
V gene: TRBV5-4; clone size: few; D gene: TRBD1; J gene: TRBJ2-6; CDR3 DNA: TGTGCCAGCAGCTTGGGACAGGGGGGGGTCTCTGGGGCCAACGTCCTGACTTTC; CDR3 protein: CASSLGQGGVSGANVLTF
V gene: TRBV30; clone size: few; D gene: -; J gene: TRBJ2-6; CDR3 DNA: TGTGCCCTCCCTCGCTCTGGGGCCAACGTCCTGACTTTC; CDR3 protein: CALPRSGANVLTF
V gene: TRBV4-1; clone size: many; D gene: -; J gene: TRBJ2-5; CDR3 DNA: TGCGCCAGCAGCCAATGGAGGGGAGAGACCCAGTACTTC; CDR3 protein: CASSQWRGETQYF
V gene: TRBV7-9; clone size: -; D gene: -; J gene: TRBJ2-3; CDR3 DNA: TGTGCCAGCAGCTTAGGGGGCCAGCCTCGCACAGATACGCAGTATTTT; CDR3 protein: CASSLGGQPRTDTQYF
V gene: TRBV10-3; clone size: -; D gene: TRBD1; J gene: TRBJ2-3; CDR3 DNA: TGTGCCATCGGGACAGGCCCAGATACGCAGTATTTT; CDR3 protein: CAIGTGPDTQYF
V gene: TRBV7-2; clone size: many; D gene: -; J gene: TRBJ2-1; CDR3 DNA: TGTGCCAGCAGCGCATACAATGAGCAGTTCTTC; CDR3 protein: CASSAYNEQFF
V gene: TRBV28; clone size: -; D gene: TRBD1; J gene: TRBJ1-2; CDR3 DNA: TGTGCCAGCAGTAGCCGGGACAGGGCCTACTATGGCTACACCTTC; CDR3 protein: CASSSRDRAYYGYTF
V gene: TRBV7-9; clone size: many; D gene: -; J gene: TRBJ2-3; CDR3 DNA: TGTGCCAGCAGCCACGACCTAGGCTCAGATACGCAGTATTTT; CDR3 protein: CASSHDLGSDTQYF
V gene: TRBV5-1; clone size: many; D gene: -; J gene: TRBJ2-1; CDR3 DNA: TGCGCCAGCAGCTTGTCCATAGTGGGGCACAGTGAGCAGTTCTTC; CDR3 protein: CASSLSIVGHSEQFF
V gene: TRBV24-1; clone size: many; D gene: -; J gene: TRBJ1-5; CDR3 DNA: TGTGCCACCAGTGACAGGGGAGGACAGCCCCAGCATTTT; CDR3 protein: CATSDRGGQPQHF
V gene: TRBV6-1; clone size: -; D gene: -; J gene: TRBJ1-3; CDR3 DNA: TGTGCCAGCAGTGAAGAAGGGTCTGGAAACACCATATATTTT; CDR3 protein: CASSEEGSGNTIYF
V gene: TRBV28; clone size: many; D gene: TRBD1; J gene: TRBJ1-2; CDR3 DNA: TGTGCCAGCAGGACCCCCGGACAGGGCTTTCACTATGGCTACACCTTC; CDR3 protein: CASRTPGQGFHYGYTF
V gene: TRBV15; clone size: few; D gene: -; J gene: TRBJ1-5; CDR3 DNA: TGTGCCACCAGCAGAGAAGCAGGGCCGGGGAATCAGCCCCAGCATTTT; CDR3 protein: CATSREAGPGNQPQHF
V gene: TRBV20-1; clone size: -; D gene: -; J gene: TRBJ2-1; CDR3 DNA: TGCAGGGCCATAGGGGTAGGGGCCGCCGGTTGGTTC; CDR3 protein: CRAIGVGAAGWF
V gene: TRBV18; clone size: -; D gene: TRBD1; J gene: TRBJ1-1; CDR3 DNA: TGTGCCAGCTCACTAACAGGGGCGCAGGGTGAAGCTTTCTTT; CDR3 protein: CASSLTGAQGEAFF
V gene: TRBV11-3; clone size: many; D gene: TRBD2; J gene: TRBJ2-1; CDR3 DNA: TGTGCCAGCAGCCGGGGACTAAACAATGAGCAGTTCTTC; CDR3 protein: CASSRGLNNEQFF
V gene: TRBV6-1; clone size: -; D gene: -; J gene: TRBJ2-1; CDR3 DNA: TGTGCCACCCAAGGGGGGGGGTTCGACTCCTACAATGAGCAGTTCTTC; CDR3 protein: CATQGGGFDSYNEQFF
V gene: TRBV7-3; clone size: many; D gene: -; J gene: TRBJ1-5; CDR3 DNA: TGTGCCAGCAGCTTATCTCCGAATCAGCCCCAGCATTTT; CDR3 protein: CASSLSPNQPQHF
V gene: TRBV7-6; clone size: many; D gene: TRBD1; J gene: TRBJ2-5; CDR3 DNA: TGTGCCAGCAGCTACCAACCAGGGGGCTCAGAGACCCAGTACTTC; CDR3 protein: CASSYQPGGSETQYF
V gene: TRBV20-1; clone size: -; D gene: -; J gene: TRBJ2-3; CDR3 DNA: TGCAGTGCTAGTAGGAGGTCGGGCACAGATACGCAGTATTTT; CDR3 protein: CSASRRSGTDTQYF
V gene: TRBV6-2/TRBV6-3; clone size: -; D gene: -; J gene: TRBJ2-1; CDR3 DNA: TGTGCCAGCCCCATAAGTTGGGACTCCAAGCTTGACAATGAGCAGTTCTTC; CDR3 protein: CASPISWDSKLDNEQFF
V gene: TRBV12-3/TRBV12-4; clone size: few; D gene: -; J gene: TRBJ1-1; CDR3 DNA: TGTGCCAGCAGTTCATTGGGGGGGCTGGTCACTGAAGCTTTCTTT; CDR3 protein: CASSSLGGLVTEAFF
V gene: TRBV5-4; clone size: many; D gene: -; J gene: TRBJ2-3; CDR3 DNA: TGTGCCAGCAGCCCCACGTCGGGTCCAGATACGCAGTATTTT; CDR3 protein: CASSPTSGPDTQYF
V gene: TRBV30; clone size: few; D gene: -; J gene: TRBJ2-1; CDR3 DNA: TGTGCCTGGAGTATCACCACTTACAATGAGCAGTTCTTC; CDR3 protein: CAWSITTYNEQFF
V gene: TRBV7-3; clone size: many; D gene: TRBD2; J gene: TRBJ2-5; CDR3 DNA: TGTGCCAGCAGCTTAAACCAGCGGGGGGGCGAAGAGACCCAGTACTTC; CDR3 protein: CASSLNQRGGEETQYF